This T cell receptor (beta chain) was sequenced during a study of PD-1 blockade in mismatch repair-deficient tumors. Using immunoSEQ multiplex PCR, the repertoire was profiled, and TCRdb retains in-frame clones only, with some absent. The sample records roughly 50,000 clones, 78% being singletons. Comments on this clone: The target antigen is unknown.

Points from the study as a whole: Rapid post-treatment expansion, then contraction, generally preceding radiologic response, marked tumor-resident clones.

The CDR3 has 14 residues. The germline V gene encodes CDR1 MNHEY and CDR2 SVGAGI. V lost 0 bases and J lost 3, with 9 bases in between. Every patient had mismatch repair deficiency by PCR or immunohistochemistry. The source is an adult with mismatch repair-deficient cancer. The genes are TRBV6-5 and TRBJ2-7, with D possibly matching TRBD2 (5 bases). Sequencing was performed on peripheral blood, taken 4 weeks after starting pembrolizumab. The chain's CDR3 is CASSYSGDLYEQYF. Here the CDR3 DNA reads TGTGCCAGCAGTTACTCGGGAGACCTCTACGAGCAGTACTTC.